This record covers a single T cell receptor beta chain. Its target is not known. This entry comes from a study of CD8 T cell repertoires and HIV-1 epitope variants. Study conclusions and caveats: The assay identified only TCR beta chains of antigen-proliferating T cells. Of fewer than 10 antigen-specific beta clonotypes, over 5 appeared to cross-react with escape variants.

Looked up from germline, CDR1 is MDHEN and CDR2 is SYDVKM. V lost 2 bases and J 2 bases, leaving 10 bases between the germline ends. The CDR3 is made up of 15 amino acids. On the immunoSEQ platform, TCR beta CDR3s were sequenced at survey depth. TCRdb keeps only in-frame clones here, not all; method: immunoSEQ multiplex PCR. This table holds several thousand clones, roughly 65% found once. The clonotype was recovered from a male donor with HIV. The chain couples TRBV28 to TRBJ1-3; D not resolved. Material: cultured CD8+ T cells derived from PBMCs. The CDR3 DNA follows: TGTGCCAGCAGTTTAGTCCAGAATACTGGAAACACCATATATTTT. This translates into CASSLVQNTGNTIYF.